This record concerns one T cell receptor beta chain sequence. This CDR3 comprises 13 residues. CDR1 and CDR2 from the germline V gene are SGHRS and YFSETQ. V lost 4 bases and J 5 bases, leaving 12 bases between the germline ends. This sample is part of a study of blood T cell repertoires in COVID-19. Turning to the study itself: Nucleic acid was either cDNA or gDNA, and it came from T cells, B-cell-depleted T cells, or PBMCs.

As processed by the authors: Researchers report that nucleated cell counts were estimated from reference gene primer amplification. Profiled with immunoSEQ multiplex PCR; TCRdb holds only in-frame clones, not every one. V and J calls and clone size follow that table, whereas D and trimming were derived from the DNA. The sample records 120,000 to 150,000 clones, about 87% being singletons. This receptor was identified in a woman between 40 and 50 years old with acute or convalescent COVID-19. The specimen was peripheral blood. J is TRBJ1-1 and V is TRBV5-1; no reliable D call. The CDR3 spells CASSPKGGTEAFF. In DNA, the CDR3 is TGCGCCAGCAGCCCAAAAGGAGGGACTGAAGCTTTCTTT.